The 21 T cell receptor beta chains listed next were all sequenced from one sample in a study of OX40 agonist ivuxolimab in advanced cancers. The repertoire was sequenced with immunoSEQ multiplex PCR; TCRdb's copy has only in-frame clones and lacks some. This sample has 11,000 or so clones, with roughly 89% found just once. Sequences were derived from CD4+ or CD8+ T cells sorted from blood, sampled in a trial of the OX40 agonist ivuxolimab. These receptor sequences come from an adult with an advanced solid tumor such as melanoma, head and neck, liver or kidney cancer.

The DNA of the CDR3 is TGTGCCAGCAGCGCAGGGGCCGCCGGGGAGCTGTTTTTT. Encoded protein: CASSAGAAGELFF. The chain has TRBV7-9 and TRBJ2-2; possible D gene TRBD1, 6 bases. Trimming cost V 5 bases and J 6 bases, with 10 bases left between them. The CDR3 is 13 residues long. CDR1 SEHNR and CDR2 FQNEAQ come from the germline V gene (reference sequence).

The chain uses TRBV28 and TRBJ2-1; TRBD2 agrees at 11 bases. CDR3 length equals 16 residues. Trimming removed 7 bases from V and 0 bases from J; junction bases left unmatched: 5. From germline, CDR1 is MDHEN and CDR2 SYDVKM. The chain's CDR3 is CASITSGRSSYNEQFF. DNA of the CDR3: TGTGCCAGCATAACTAGCGGGAGAAGCTCCTACAATGAGCAGTTCTTC.

J is TRBJ2-3 and V is TRBV15; TRBD2 is a possible D gene (5 bases). The CDR3 sequence is 13 residues long. With 7 bases removed from V and 2 bases from J, the gap between germline ends came to 10 bases. Germline V CDR1 and CDR2: LNHNV, YYDKDF (reference sequence). CDR3 coding DNA: TGTGCCACCAAGGGAGAGCCCACAGATACGCAGTATTTT. Translating it yields CATKGEPTDTQYF.

The chain combines TRBV15 with TRBJ2-2; TRBD2 aligns across 11 bases. This CDR3 has 17 residues. Germline V gene lookup returns CDR1 LNHNV and CDR2 YYDKDF (reference sequence). V lost 3 bases, J lost 6 bases, and 9 bases stayed unmatched. For the CDR3, the DNA is TGTGCCACCAGCAGTGGGACTAGCGGTTGGTACCCCGGGGAGCTGTTTTTT. Residues: CATSSGTSGWYPGELFF.

The chain links TRBV11-3 to TRBJ2-5, with 9 bases identical to TRBD2. V lost 8 bases to trimming and J lost 2 bases; unmatched junction nucleotides: 12. The germline CDR1 and CDR2 sequences are SGHNT and YENEEA. This CDR3 is 16 amino acids long. The CDR3 region is CASGGQTSGAQETQYF. The CDR3 DNA reads TGTGCCAGCGGCGGCCAGACTAGCGGAGCTCAAGAGACCCAGTACTTC. The complete variable domain, with remaining parts taken from reference TRBV11-3 and TRBJ2-5, reads EAGVVQSPRYKIIEKKQPVAFWCNPISGHNTLYWYLQNLGQGPELLIRYENEEAVDDSQLPKDRFSAERLKGVDSTLKIQPAELGDSAVYLCASGGQTSGAQETQYFGPGTRLLVL.

CDR3 residues: CASSPRTETQYF. The CDR3 coding sequence is TGTGCCAGCTCACCACGAACGGAGACCCAGTACTTC. This sequence joins TRBV18 and TRBJ2-5; unclear D gene. CDR3 length: 12 residues. The germline CDR1 and CDR2 sequences are KGHSH and LQKENI. V shed 1 base and J shed 5 bases, with 5 bases lying between them.

This clone was found once. The J gene is TRBJ2-1, the V gene TRBV5-1; D might be TRBD2 (6 bases). This CDR3 contains 14 residues. V was clipped by 4 bases and J by 5 bases, with 13 bases between them. CDR1 is SGHRS and CDR2 is YFSETQ in the germline V gene. Here the CDR3 DNA reads TGCGCCAGCAGCACCGGACTAAAGGACAATGAGCAGTTCTTC. Translated: CASSTGLKDNEQFF. The full variable domain, in which reference TRBV5-1 and TRBJ2-1 provide the parts outside the CDR3, is KAGVTQTPRYLIKTRGQQVTLSCSPISGHRSVSWYQQTPGQGLQFLFEYFSETQRNKGNFPGRFSGRQFSNSRSEMNVSTLELGDSALYLCASSTGLKDNEQFFGPGTRLTVL.

The chain couples TRBV11-3 to TRBJ2-5; 9 bases match TRBD2. CDR1 SGHNT and CDR2 YENEEA come from the germline V gene. The CDR3 sequence is 16 residues long. Germline trimming cut 5 bases from V and 2 bases from J; bases unmatched to any gene: 9. The CDR3 region has the DNA TGTGCCAGCAGCGGCCAGACTAGCGGAGCTCAAGAGACCCAGTACTTC. It codes for CASSGQTSGAQETQYF.

The chain links TRBV9 to TRBJ2-7; TRBD2 matches at 10 bases. The trim removed 4 bases at V and 3 bases at J, leaving 10 bases unmatched. Germline V gene data show CDR1 as SGDLS and CDR2 as YYNGEE. The CDR3 totals 16 residues. CDR3 sequence: CASSSRVSGRIYEQYF. The CDR3 nucleotides are TGTGCCAGCAGCTCGAGGGTTAGCGGGAGGATCTACGAGCAGTACTTC. Based on the CDR3 plus reference TRBV9 and TRBJ2-7, the full variable domain is DSGVTQTPKHLITATGQRVTLRCSPRSGDLSVYWYQQSLDQGLQFLIQYYNGEERAKGNILERFSAQQFPDLHSELNLSSLELGDSALYFCASSSRVSGRIYEQYFGPGTRLTVT.

This clone has just one count. The genes are TRBV7-8 and TRBJ2-1; tentatively, D is TRBD1 (8 bases). The CDR3 has 15 amino acids. V gave up 7 bases and J gave up 5 bases, with 18 bases separating them. Per the germline V gene, CDR1 is SGHVS and CDR2 is FQNEAQ. CDR3 region: CASKLTGGGDNEQFF. The CDR3 DNA follows: TGTGCCAGCAAGCTCACAGGGGGAGGGGACAATGAGCAGTTCTTC.

The chain links TRBV5-6 to TRBJ2-1; the match to TRBD2 covers 10 bases. V lost 8 bases, J lost 2 bases, and 4 bases stayed unmatched. CDR1 is SGHDT and CDR2 is YYEEEE in the germline V gene. The CDR3 is made up of 14 amino acids. The CDR3 loop reads CASVLAGAYNEQFF. The CDR3 DNA follows: TGTGCCAGTGTTCTAGCGGGAGCCTACAATGAGCAGTTCTTC.

The chain recombines TRBV2 with TRBJ2-3, with 11 bases lining up with TRBD2. CDR1 and CDR2 from the germline V gene are SNHLY and FYNNEI. The CDR3 loop spans 16 amino acids. The trim removed 3 bases at V and 2 bases at J, leaving 4 bases unmatched. The CDR3 coding sequence is TGTGCCAGCAGTGAGACTAGCGGGACTTACACAGATACGCAGTATTTT. This encodes CASSETSGTYTDTQYF. The complete variable domain, with remaining parts taken from reference TRBV2 and TRBJ2-3, reads EPEVTQTPSHQVTQMGQEVILRCVPISNHLYFYWYRQILGQKVEFLVSFYNNEISEKSEIFDDQFSVERPDGSNFTLKIRSTKLEDSAMYFCASSETSGTYTDTQYFGPGTRLTVL.

The chain carries TRBV28 and TRBJ2-7; D might be TRBD2 (6 bases). Germline V gene data show CDR1 as MDHEN and CDR2 as SYDVKM. V was shortened by 6 bases and J by 0 bases, with 15 bases between the two germline ends. The CDR3 totals 15 residues. The CDR3, as DNA: TGTGCCAGCAGCCCCCCTAGCGCTAGCTCCTACGAGCAGTACTTC. As protein: CASSPPSASSYEQYF.

This rearrangement joins TRBV4-1 to TRBJ1-1; a weak D match, TRBD1 (6 bases). This CDR3 is 15 amino acids long. V was shortened by 3 bases and J by 3 bases, with 14 bases between the two germline ends. Germline-derived CDR1 and CDR2 are MGHRA and YSYEKL. CDR3: CASSQGGPGDTEAFF. Written as DNA, the CDR3 is TGCGCCAGCAGCCAGGGGGGCCCTGGGGACACTGAAGCTTTCTTT.

The chain links TRBV4-2 to TRBJ1-1; maybe TRBD1 (5 bases). CDR1 LGHNA and CDR2 YNFKEQ come from the germline V gene. V dropped 1 base and J dropped 6 bases, with 15 bases sitting between them. This CDR3 spans 15 amino acids. The DNA of the CDR3 is TGTGCCAGCAGCCAAGGCACAGGCCAATGGGCTGAAGCTTTCTTT. This translates into CASSQGTGQWAEAFF.

This rearrangement joins TRBV11-3 to TRBJ2-7; D might be TRBD1 (6 bases). The V end lost 5 bases, the J end lost 5 bases, and 22 bases lay between the germline ends. This CDR3 region has 16 residues. In germline, CDR1 is SGHNT, CDR2 YENEEA. The CDR3 region has the DNA TGTGCCAGCAGCCGCATCCGGGACACGGACTTGAACGAGCAGTACTTC. It encodes CASSRIRDTDLNEQYF.

The V gene is TRBV27, the J gene TRBJ2-5; 9 positions match TRBD1. This CDR3 contains 14 residues. J gave up 4 bases and V 3 bases, and 3 bases lay outside the gene matches. Germline V CDR1 and CDR2: MNHEY, SMNVEV (reference sequence). CDR3 residues: CASSFTGQGETQYF. CDR3 coding DNA: TGTGCCAGCAGTTTTACGGGACAGGGAGAGACCCAGTACTTC.

The chain joins TRBV28 to TRBJ2-7; D is possibly TRBD1 or TRBD2 (5 bases each). Germline CDR1 is MDHEN and CDR2 is SYDVKM. The CDR3 spans 15 residues. V was pared by 3 bases and J by 0 bases, with 12 bases between. The CDR3 DNA reads as TGTGCCAGCAGTTTTAGGGGAGCTTCCTCCTACGAGCAGTACTTC. It yields the protein CASSFRGASSYEQYF.

This clone was recorded a few times. This chain links TRBV27 with TRBJ2-1, with 8 nucleotides matching TRBD2. CDR1 is MNHEY and CDR2 is SMNVEV in the germline V gene (reference sequence). CDR3 length equals 15 residues. V lost 0 bases to trimming and J lost 7 bases; unmatched junction nucleotides: 5. The CDR3 region has the DNA TGTGCCAGCAGTTTATCCAGCGGGAGCCTAAATGAGCAGTTCTTC. This encodes CASSLSSGSLNEQFF.

As regards this clone: One end of the junction is discordant with germline, which a read error may explain. In nucleotides, the CDR3 is TGTGCTAGCAGCCCTACTAGGTTCCAAGAGACCCAGTACTTC. This codes for CASSPTRFQETQYF. The V call is TRBV7-7, the J call TRBJ2-5, with D possibly TRBD2 on 5 matching bases. Germline CDR1 reads SSHAT; CDR2 reads FNYEAQ (reference sequence). The length of the CDR3 is 14 residues.

This clone has more than one count but fewer than ten. V and J are TRBV6-5 and TRBJ2-2; D gene uncertain. The CDR3 consists of 11 residues. Germline V CDR1 and CDR2: MNHEY, SVGAGI. V lost 3 bases, J lost 8 bases, and 4 bases lay in between. DNA for the CDR3: TGTGCCAGCAGTTATCGGGGGGAGCTGTTTTTT. This translates into CASSYRGELFF.